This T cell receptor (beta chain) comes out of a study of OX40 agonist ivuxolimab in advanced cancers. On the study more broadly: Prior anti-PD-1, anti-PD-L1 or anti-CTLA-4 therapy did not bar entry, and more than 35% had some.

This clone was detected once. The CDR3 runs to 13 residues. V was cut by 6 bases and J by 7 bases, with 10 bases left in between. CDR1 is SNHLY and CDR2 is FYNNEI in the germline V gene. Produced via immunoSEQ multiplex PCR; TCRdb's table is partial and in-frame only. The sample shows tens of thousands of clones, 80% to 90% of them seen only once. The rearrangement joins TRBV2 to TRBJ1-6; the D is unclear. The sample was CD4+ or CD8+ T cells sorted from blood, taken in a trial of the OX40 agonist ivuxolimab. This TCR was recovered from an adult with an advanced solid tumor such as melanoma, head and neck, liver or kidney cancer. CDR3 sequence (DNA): TGTGCCAGCAGGGGCGACGGGAATTCACCCCTCCACTTT. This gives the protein CASRGDGNSPLHF.